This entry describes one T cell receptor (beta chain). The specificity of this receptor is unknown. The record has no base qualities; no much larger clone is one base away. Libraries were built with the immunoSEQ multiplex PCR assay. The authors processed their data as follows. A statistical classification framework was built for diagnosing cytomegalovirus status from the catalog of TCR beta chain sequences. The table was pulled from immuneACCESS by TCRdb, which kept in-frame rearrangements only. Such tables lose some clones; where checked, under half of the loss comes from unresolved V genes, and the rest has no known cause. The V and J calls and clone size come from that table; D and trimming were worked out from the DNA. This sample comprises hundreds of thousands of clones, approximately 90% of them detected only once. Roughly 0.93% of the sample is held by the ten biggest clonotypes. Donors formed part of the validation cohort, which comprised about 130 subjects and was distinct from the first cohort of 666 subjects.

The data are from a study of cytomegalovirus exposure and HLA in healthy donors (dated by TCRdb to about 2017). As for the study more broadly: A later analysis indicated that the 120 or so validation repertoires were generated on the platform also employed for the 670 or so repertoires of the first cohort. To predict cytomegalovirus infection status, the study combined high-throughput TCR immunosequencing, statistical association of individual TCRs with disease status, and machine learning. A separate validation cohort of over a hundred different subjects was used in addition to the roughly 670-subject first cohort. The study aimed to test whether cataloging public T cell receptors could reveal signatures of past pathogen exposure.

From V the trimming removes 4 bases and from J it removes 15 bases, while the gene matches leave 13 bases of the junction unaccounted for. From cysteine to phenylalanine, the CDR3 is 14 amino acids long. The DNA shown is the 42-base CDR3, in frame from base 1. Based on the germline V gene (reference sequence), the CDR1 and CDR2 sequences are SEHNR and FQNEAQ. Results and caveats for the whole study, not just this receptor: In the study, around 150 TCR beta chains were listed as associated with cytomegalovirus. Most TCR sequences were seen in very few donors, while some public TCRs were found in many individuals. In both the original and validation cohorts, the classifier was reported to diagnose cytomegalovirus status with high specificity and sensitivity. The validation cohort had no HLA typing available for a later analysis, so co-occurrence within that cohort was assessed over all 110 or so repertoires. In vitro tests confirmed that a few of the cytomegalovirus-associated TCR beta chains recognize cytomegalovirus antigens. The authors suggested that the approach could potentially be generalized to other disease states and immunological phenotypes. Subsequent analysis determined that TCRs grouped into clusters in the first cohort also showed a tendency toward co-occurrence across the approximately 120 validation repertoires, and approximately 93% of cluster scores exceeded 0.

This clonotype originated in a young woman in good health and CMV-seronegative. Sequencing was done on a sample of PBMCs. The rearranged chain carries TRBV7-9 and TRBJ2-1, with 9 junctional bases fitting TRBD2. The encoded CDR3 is CASSYPGLARLLFF. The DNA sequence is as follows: TGTGCCAGCAGCTACCCCGGACTAGCGCGGCTCCTGTTCTTC.